Listed here are 26 T cell receptor beta chains from one sample, sequenced in a study of CD8+ T cells in alopecia areata. Treatment described: oral pan-JAK inhibitor, 5-10 mg twice daily. cDNA serving as the sequencing template came from extracted, reverse transcribed RNA. Data came from immunoSEQ multiplex PCR; TCRdb stores just in-frame clones and leaves some out. The profile shows around 100,000 clones, almost 60% of them singletons. Sequences were derived from CD8+ T cells sorted from blood, sampled around week 55, from a patient treated with tofacitinib. All receptors come from a human donor with alopecia areata.

This clone has just a few counts. The rearrangement uses TRBV29-1 and TRBJ1-2, with D tentatively TRBD1 (6 bases). CDR1 and CDR2 from the germline V gene are SQVTM and ANQGSEA. The V end was cut by 4 bases, the J end by 5 bases, with 17 bases between. The CDR3 contains 14 residues. The CDR3 here is CSVGIKGGAYGYTF. DNA for the CDR3: TGCAGCGTTGGGATCAAGGGGGGGGCATATGGCTACACCTTC.

The chain recombines TRBV7-6 with TRBJ2-4; 7 positions match TRBD2. The V gene's germline CDR1 is SGHVS and CDR2 FNYEAQ. Germline trimming cut 2 bases from V and 6 bases from J; bases unmatched to any gene: 1. The CDR3 covers 13 residues. CDR3 sequence: CASSLPGGNIQYF. CDR3 bases: TGTGCCAGCAGCTTACCGGGGGGAAACATTCAGTACTTC.

This clone was observed a handful of times. The chain is built from TRBV27 and TRBJ2-1, with D maybe TRBD2 (5 bases). This CDR3 comprises 13 residues. CDR1 is MNHEY and CDR2 is SMNVEV in the germline V gene (reference sequence). The V and J ends lost 4 bases and 10 bases respectively, with 14 bases between them. The CDR3: CASSYPAGGEQFF. The CDR3 DNA sequence: TGTGCCAGCAGTTATCCGGCGGGTGGCGAGCAGTTCTTC.

The chain has TRBV6-1 and TRBJ2-7, with D possibly being TRBD2 (5 bases). Trimming pared 1 base from V and 2 bases from J, leaving 12 bases between. Germline V gene data show CDR1 as MNHNS and CDR2 as SASEGT. CDR3 size: 15 residues. CDR3: CASSEEEDWAYEQYF. The DNA for the CDR3 is TGTGCCAGCAGTGAAGAGGAGGACTGGGCCTACGAGCAGTACTTC.

This clone was observed a few times. The chain joins TRBV19 to TRBJ1-2; TRBD1 is a possible D gene (6 bases). Trimming left V 6 bases short and J 4 bases short, with 24 bases between. The CDR3 is 17 residues long. Germline V gene lookup returns CDR1 LNHDA and CDR2 SQIVND (reference sequence). CDR3 amino acids: CASRSFVGAALLYGYTF. CDR3 DNA sequence: TGTGCCAGTAGATCCTTCGTGGGGGCCGCTCTTCTCTATGGCTACACCTTC.

This clone was picked up a small number of times. The chain has TRBV14 and TRBJ2-5; D is unclear. Germline V gene lookup returns CDR1 SGHDN and CDR2 FVKESK. CDR3 length equals 13 residues. Trimming shortened V by 0 bases and J by 4 bases, and 6 bases separated the two germline ends. CDR3 bases: TGTGCCAGCAGCCAAGAATTGTCAGAGACCCAGTACTTC. Translated, it gives CASSQELSETQYF.

This clone was seen more than once but under ten times. This sequence joins TRBV30 and TRBJ2-6; 8 bases agree with TRBD1. V gave up 7 bases and J gave up 2 bases; unmatched junction bases: 4. The CDR3 covers 14 residues. Germline CDR1 and CDR2: GTSNPN and SVGIG (reference sequence). CDR3 nucleotide sequence: TGTGCCTCCCCAGGGGGCGCTGGGGCCAACGTCCTGACTTTC. Translation: CASPGGAGANVLTF. Supplemented by reference TRBV30 and TRBJ2-6, the full variable domain reads SQTIHQWPATLVQPVGSPLSLECTVEGTSNPNLYWYRQAAGRGLQLLFYSVGIGQISSEVPQNLSASRPQDRQFILSSKKLLLSDSGFYLCASPGGAGANVLTFGAGSRLTVL.

V gene TRBV7-9 combines with J gene TRBJ2-7; D unclear. Germline CDR1 and CDR2: SEHNR and FQNEAQ (reference sequence). The CDR3 consists of 15 residues. V lost 5 bases, J lost 0 bases, and 14 bases lay in between. This chain's CDR3 is CASSPPRSPSYEQYF. CDR3 DNA: TGTGCCAGCAGCCCTCCCCGCTCACCCTCCTACGAGCAGTACTTC.

This clone was counted once. V gene TRBV9 combines with J gene TRBJ2-7; a possible D gene is TRBD1 (5 bases). V was pared by 4 bases and J by 1 base, with 12 bases between. Germline V gene data show CDR1 as SGDLS and CDR2 as YYNGEE. The CDR3 spans 14 residues. CDR3 coding DNA: TGTGCCAGCAGCCTCGACTCAGGGTCCTACGAGCAGTACTTC. Translation: CASSLDSGSYEQYF.

The chain has TRBV10-3 and TRBJ2-3; TRBD1 aligns across 10 bases. This CDR3 is 18 amino acids long. V lost 2 bases, J lost 2 bases, and 10 bases stayed unmatched. Germline V gene sequence: CDR1 ENHRY, CDR2 SYGVKD. The CDR3 coding sequence is TGTGCCATCAGTGAGGTTAACCGGGACAGGGGCCCCACAGATACGCAGTATTTT. This translates into CAISEVNRDRGPTDTQYF.

This clone was seen only once. The genes are TRBV29-1 and TRBJ1-1; 7 nucleotides match TRBD1. The CDR3 is made up of 14 amino acids. CDR1 and CDR2 (germline): SQVTM, ANQGSEA. V shed 5 bases, J shed 2 bases, and the junction held 8 bases outside the gene matches. The CDR3 nucleotides are TGCAGCGTTCTCACAGGGGACTCAAACACTGAAGCTTTCTTT. This gives the protein CSVLTGDSNTEAFF.

This clone appeared a few times. This rearrangement joins TRBV5-1 to TRBJ2-6; D uncertain. This CDR3 region has 17 residues. Germline V gene data show CDR1 as SGHRS and CDR2 as YFSETQ. V was pared by 1 base and J by 0 bases, with 11 bases between. The CDR3: CASSLWLDRSGANVLTF. The CDR3 DNA follows: TGCGCCAGCAGCTTGTGGCTGGATCGCTCTGGGGCCAACGTCCTGACTTTC.

This chain connects TRBV11-2 to TRBJ2-1, with 10 bases fitting TRBD2. This CDR3 has 17 residues. V dropped 1 base and J dropped 2; count of bases not matched to a gene: 5. The germline CDR1 and CDR2 sequences are SGHAT and FQNNGV. CDR3 coding DNA: TGTGCCAGCAGCTTAGGTAGGGGACTAGCGACCTACAATGAGCAGTTCTTC. This gives the protein CASSLGRGLATYNEQFF.

This clone has a handful of counts. V and J are TRBV7-2 and TRBJ2-1; 7 bases are a match to TRBD1. CDR3 length: 15 residues. Germline CDR1 SGHTA, CDR2 FQGNSA. With 5 bases clipped from V and 1 base from J, the junction kept 5 bases outside the gene matches. In DNA, the CDR3 is TGTGCCAGCAGCCCGACAGGGACGTCCTACAATGAGCAGTTCTTC. Its translation: CASSPTGTSYNEQFF.

The rearrangement uses TRBV2 and TRBJ2-2, with 10 bases matching TRBD1. The CDR3 has 17 residues. CDR1 SNHLY and CDR2 FYNNEI come from the germline V gene. Trimming took 6 bases from V and 1 from J; bases not matched to a gene: 8. The chain's CDR3 is CASRPGQGVKNTGELFF. The CDR3 DNA is TGTGCCAGCAGACCCGGACAGGGGGTAAAGAACACCGGGGAGCTGTTTTTT.

The V and J genes are TRBV6-5 and TRBJ1-2; D call uncertain. This CDR3 spans 11 amino acids. Germline CDR1 and CDR2: MNHEY and SVGAGI. Trimming cost V 9 bases and J 5 bases, with 10 bases left between them. DNA for the CDR3: TGTGCCAGTGGACCTTCTTATGGCTACACCTTC. Translated: CASGPSYGYTF.

The chain employs TRBV4-1 and TRBJ2-3; D is tentatively TRBD1 or TRBD2 (5 bases each). Deletions cut 2 bases from V and 6 bases from J, with 12 bases between. Germline V CDR1 and CDR2: MGHRA, YSYEKL. The CDR3 has 14 residues. The CDR3 reads CASSQTSWGDTQYF. DNA for the CDR3: TGCGCCAGCAGCCAAACCTCATGGGGGGATACGCAGTATTTT.

This chain joins TRBV27 and TRBJ1-1; D not certain. The germline CDR1 and CDR2 sequences are MNHEY and SMNVEV (reference sequence). The CDR3 spans 11 residues. Trimming left V 8 bases short and J 1 base short, with 5 bases between. CDR3 loop: CASHSNTEAFF. As DNA, the CDR3 is TGTGCCAGCCACTCGAACACTGAAGCTTTCTTT.

This clone was seen only a few times. Within the sample, other DNA sequences also encode this same CDR3. This chain joins TRBV5-6 and TRBJ2-1; D unresolved. Germline V gives CDR1 SGHDT, CDR2 YYEEEE. The CDR3 extends over 12 amino acids. Trimming took off 0 bases at V and 8 bases at J, with 6 bases between the two ends. The CDR3 coding sequence is TGTGCCAGCAGCTTGGTTGGGGATGAGCAGTTCTTC. Amino acids: CASSLVGDEQFF.

The genes are TRBV29-1 and TRBJ2-2; D uncertain. The CDR3 sequence is 15 residues long. Germline CDR1 is SQVTM and CDR2 is ANQGSEA. Deletions cut 5 bases from V and 6 bases from J, with 19 bases between. CDR3 bases: TGCAGCGTTCCCGCCGGGCCCCAATTCCCCGGGGAGCTGTTTTTT. Residues: CSVPAGPQFPGELFF.

V usage is TRBV4-2 and J usage is TRBJ1-1; D ambiguous. Germline lookup yields CDR1 LGHNA and CDR2 YNFKEQ. The CDR3 covers 14 residues. Trimming left V 4 bases short and J 4 bases short, with 13 bases between. Written as DNA, the CDR3 is TGTGCCAGCAGCCTAGTCCCGGCGACCACTGAAGCTTTCTTT. Protein sequence: CASSLVPATTEAFF.

V gene TRBV2 combines with J gene TRBJ1-1; the match to TRBD1 covers 7 bases. Per the germline V gene, CDR1 is SNHLY and CDR2 is FYNNEI. This CDR3 comprises 15 residues. J gave up 1 base and V 6 bases, and 8 bases lay outside the gene matches. DNA of the CDR3: TGTGCCAGCAGCGATATGACAGGGTCGAACACTGAAGCTTTCTTT. It is translated as CASSDMTGSNTEAFF.

This chain uses TRBV5-1 with TRBJ2-3; D remains unclear. CDR3 length: 15 amino acids. Germline assignment: CDR1 SGHRS and CDR2 YFSETQ. V was cut by 0 bases and J by 1 base, with 9 bases left in between. The CDR3 DNA follows: TGCGCCAGCAGCTTGGGAGAATTACGCACAGATACGCAGTATTTT. Translating it yields CASSLGELRTDTQYF.

This clone was recorded only once. The rearrangement links TRBV4-1 to TRBJ2-7, with 7 bases identical to TRBD1. This CDR3 comprises 17 residues. Per germline, CDR1 MGHRA and CDR2 YSYEKL. V lost 0 bases, J lost 1 base, and 9 bases stayed unmatched. For the CDR3, the DNA is TGCGCCAGCAGCCAAGACTCCATTTACAGGGGATCCTACGAGCAGTACTTC. Translating it yields CASSQDSIYRGSYEQYF.

This rearrangement joins TRBV5-1 to TRBJ2-7; TRBD1 is a possible D gene (5 bases). Trimming took 1 base from V and 2 from J, leaving 13 bases between them. The CDR3 runs to 15 residues. Germline lookup yields CDR1 SGHRS and CDR2 YFSETQ. This CDR3 is CASSLITGSAYEQYF. CDR3 sequence (DNA): TGCGCCAGCAGCTTGATTACAGGTTCCGCCTACGAGCAGTACTTC.

The chain employs TRBV9 and TRBJ1-1; the D gene is possibly TRBD1 (6 bases). Per the germline V gene, CDR1 is SGDLS and CDR2 is YYNGEE. V was shortened by 2 bases and J by 7 bases, with 18 bases between the two germline ends. The CDR3 sequence is 15 residues long. The CDR3 protein is CASSVGGLGSDEAFF. The CDR3 DNA reads as TGTGCCAGCAGCGTCGGGGGGCTCGGCTCGGATGAAGCTTTCTTT.